Following are 15 T cell receptor beta chains from one sample sequenced in a study of spatial heterogeneity in lung cancer. The time point denotes: sample taken at primary tumor resection. One entry per CDR3 protein results from TCRdb running MiXCR on the 5' RACE reads. Of around 40,000 distinct CDR3 sequences listed, about 5.2% are singletons. This specimen consisted of PBMCs, obtained at surgery. The receptors come from a female donor with early-stage non-small cell lung cancer.

This clonotype appeared many times. The chain carries TRBV2 and TRBJ1-1, with a possible D match to TRBD1 (6 bases). This CDR3 has 13 amino acids. Germline V CDR1 and CDR2: SNHLY, FYNNEI. Trimming left V 8 bases short and J 4 bases short, with 14 bases between. The CDR3 coding sequence is TGTGCCAGCCGATTAACAGGGTTCACTGAAGCTTTCTTT. The encoded protein is CASRLTGFTEAFF.

This CDR3 reads CASSSGGGLLGKQYF. Here the CDR3 DNA reads TGTGCCAGCAGTAGCGGCGGGGGACTGCTTGGGAAGCAGTACTTC. J is TRBJ2-7 and V is TRBV6-6; 7 bases are a match to TRBD2. This CDR3 has 15 residues. With V trimmed by 5 bases and J by 8 bases, 15 bases remained unmatched. Germline V CDR1 and CDR2: MNHNY, SVGAGI (reference sequence).

This clonotype was observed many times. CDR3 in amino acids: CASSFESKGNQPQHF. The DNA for the CDR3 is TGTGCCAGCAGTTTTGAGAGTAAGGGCAATCAGCCCCAGCATTTT. The genes are TRBV12-3 or TRBV12-4 and TRBJ1-5; D call uncertain. Trimming removed 3 bases from V and 2 bases from J, with 11 bases in between. This CDR3 spans 15 amino acids.

This clonotype is medium-sized in the sample. V gene TRBV7-2 combines with J gene TRBJ2-7, with TRBD1 matching over 7 bases. The V segment lost 5 bases and the J segment 6 bases; nucleotides outside the gene matches: 7. Germline assignment: CDR1 SGHTA and CDR2 FQGNSA. The CDR3 length is 13 residues. The CDR3 sequence is CASSPYRGFEQYF. The CDR3 DNA follows: TGTGCCAGCAGCCCCTACAGGGGCTTCGAGCAGTACTTC.

Worth noting for this clonotype: Sequence at one end of the junction differs from germline and may be a read error. The chain recombines TRBV5-1 with TRBJ2-1, with 12 nucleotides matching TRBD2. This CDR3 is 21 amino acids long. Germline lookup yields CDR1 SGHRS and CDR2 YFSETQ. In nucleotides, the CDR3 is TGCGCCTGCAGCGCCGACTCGACTAGCGGGGGCCTCCGAAGCTCCTACAATGAGCAGTTCTTC. Translating gives CACSADSTSGGLRSSYNEQFF.

J is TRBJ2-1 and V is TRBV7-6; 10 nucleotides agree with TRBD1. The CDR3 has 14 residues. The V gene end was trimmed by 5 bases and the J gene end by 8 bases; junction bases not matched to a gene: 6. Germline assignment: CDR1 SGHVS and CDR2 FNYEAQ. The CDR3 spells CASSPRDRGHEQFF. Here the CDR3 DNA reads TGTGCCAGCAGCCCCCGGGACAGGGGCCATGAGCAGTTCTTC.

This clonotype was seen a handful of times. V usage is TRBV28 and J usage is TRBJ2-3; TRBD2 matches 8 bases. This CDR3 is 17 amino acids long. CDR1 and CDR2 (germline): MDHEN, SYDVKM. The J segment lost 3 bases and the V segment lost 4 bases, leaving 12 bases of the junction unmatched. The CDR3 spells CASSSPLLAGGTDTQYF. CDR3 sequence (DNA): TGTGCCAGCAGTTCTCCCCTTCTAGCGGGTGGTACAGATACGCAGTATTTT.

This clonotype was observed at least ten times. The CDR3 DNA follows: TGTGCCAGCGGGGACAGGGAGGCTGAAGCTTTCTTT. Translation gives CASGDREAEAFF. J is TRBJ1-1 and V is TRBV25-1, with TRBD1 matching over 9 bases. The CDR3 has 12 amino acids. Trimming at V came to 8 bases and at J to 6 bases, leaving 4 bases not matched to a gene. The germline CDR1 and CDR2 sequences are MGHDK and SYGVNS.

This clonotype appeared many times. V is TRBV10-3 and J is TRBJ1-2, with a weak D call TRBD1 (5 bases). CDR1 and CDR2 (germline): ENHRY, SYGVKD. The length of the CDR3 is 13 residues. The germline V and J ends were trimmed by 6 bases and 2 bases, with 10 bases remaining between them. CDR3 bases: TGTGCCATCAGCGGAGGGGAGAACTATGGCTACACCTTC. The encoded protein is CAISGGENYGYTF.

In its sample, this clonotype was seen many times. The CDR3 nucleotides read TGTGCCACCAGTGACCATACTAGCGGTACCTACAATGAGCAGTTCTTC. This gives the protein CATSDHTSGTYNEQFF. The gene calls are TRBV24-1 and TRBJ2-1; 8 bases fit TRBD2. This CDR3 comprises 16 residues. Trimming at V came to 4 bases and at J to 2 bases, leaving 6 bases not matched to a gene. Germline CDR1 reads KGHDR; CDR2 reads SFDVKD.

This clonotype is categorized as medium-sized. The chain uses TRBV20-1 and TRBJ1-1; 7 bases align to TRBD1. The CDR3 runs 13 residues. Looked up from germline, CDR1 is DFQATT and CDR2 is SNEGSKA (reference sequence). J lost 1 base, V lost 3 bases, and 2 bases had no gene match. The chain's CDR3 is CSASNRGNTEAFF. The CDR3 DNA follows: TGCAGTGCTAGTAACAGGGGGAACACTGAAGCTTTCTTT.

In its sample, this clonotype was seen many times. J is TRBJ1-1 and V is TRBV6-5; D call uncertain. This CDR3 is 15 amino acids long. The germline CDR1 and CDR2 sequences are MNHEY and SVGAGI. Trimming removed 2 bases from V and 5 bases from J, with 15 bases in between. The CDR3 protein is CASSYGFQVGTEAFF. DNA for the CDR3: TGTGCCAGCAGTTACGGGTTCCAAGTAGGTACTGAAGCTTTCTTT.

This clonotype was counted between two and nine times. The genes are TRBV6-5 and TRBJ2-7; D possibly corresponds to TRBD1 (5 bases). Trimming removed 0 bases from V and 2 bases from J, with 11 bases in between. This CDR3 comprises 15 residues. The germline V gene has CDR1 MNHEY and CDR2 SVGAGI. Written as DNA, the CDR3 is TGTGCCAGCAGTTACTCGACTCAGGGCGCCTACGAGCAGTACTTC. Its protein is CASSYSTQGAYEQYF.

This clonotype was picked up many times. This chain joins TRBV27 and TRBJ2-2, with TRBD2 matching 12 bases. Losses at the gene ends were 5 bases for V and 5 bases for J; bases not matched to a gene: 6. CDR1 MNHEY and CDR2 SMNVEV come from the germline V gene (reference sequence). The CDR3 contains 16 residues. The CDR3 DNA reads TGTGCCAGCAGTCGCCGGACTAGCGGGGCTACCGGGGAGCTGTTTTTT. It is translated as CASSRRTSGATGELFF.

The chain couples TRBV5-1 to TRBJ1-1; D is undetermined. Germline assignment: CDR1 SGHRS and CDR2 YFSETQ. CDR3 length equals 14 residues. V shed 4 bases and J shed 0 bases, with 10 bases lying between them. The CDR3: CASSAQIMNTEAFF. The DNA of the CDR3 is TGCGCCAGCAGCGCACAGATTATGAACACTGAAGCTTTCTTT. The full variable domain, with the rest looked up from reference TRBV5-1 and TRBJ1-1, is KAGVTQTPRYLIKTRGQQVTLSCSPISGHRSVSWYQQTPGQGLQFLFEYFSETQRNKGNFPGRFSGRQFSNSRSEMNVSTLELGDSALYLCASSAQIMNTEAFFGQGTRLTVV.